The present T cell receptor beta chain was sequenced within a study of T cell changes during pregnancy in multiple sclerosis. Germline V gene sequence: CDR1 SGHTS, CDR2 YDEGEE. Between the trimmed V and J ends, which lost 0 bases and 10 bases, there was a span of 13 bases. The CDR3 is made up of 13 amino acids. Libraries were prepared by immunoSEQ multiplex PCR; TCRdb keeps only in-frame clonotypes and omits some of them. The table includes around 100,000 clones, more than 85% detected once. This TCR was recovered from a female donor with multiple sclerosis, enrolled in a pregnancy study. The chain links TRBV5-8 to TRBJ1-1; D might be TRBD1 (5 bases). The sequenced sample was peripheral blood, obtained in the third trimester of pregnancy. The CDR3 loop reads CASSLEPVQGAFF. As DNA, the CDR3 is TGTGCCAGCAGCTTGGAACCGGTCCAGGGAGCTTTCTTT.